A selection of T cell receptor beta chains follows, all from one sample in a study of blood T cell repertoires in COVID-19. Sequencing was performed with immunoSEQ multiplex PCR; in TCRdb, only in-frame clones are kept and a portion is missing. The table has roughly 200,000 clones, roughly 80% seen once. Sequencing was performed on peripheral blood. These receptors were obtained from a man aged 50-60 years who had recovered from COVID-19. The CDR3 runs from the conserved cysteine through the conserved F or W. D genes are given only for firm matches. The size field is filled for only some rows; it gives once, few, many or a size class.

>.|TRBJ2-6|few|TRBV6-5
CASSKEDSANNVLTF
TGTGCCAGCAGCAAAGAGGACAGCGCTAACAACGTCCTGACTTTC
>.|TRBJ1-1|.|TRBV10-3
CAISESGSGAYTEAFF
TGTGCCATCAGTGAGTCAGGGAGCGGGGCCTACACTGAAGCTTTCTTT
>.|TRBJ1-1|.|TRBV28
CASSLGVGGEMNTEAFF
TGTGCCAGCAGTTTGGGTGTCGGAGGGGAAATGAACACTGAAGCTTTCTTT
>.|TRBJ2-7|.|TRBV29-1
CSVEGLSDFYEQYF
TGCAGCGTGGAGGGACTCTCCGATTTCTACGAGCAGTACTTC
>TRBD2|TRBJ2-7|many|TRBV4-2
CASSPDLSGRADEQYF
TGTGCCAGCAGCCCCGACCTTAGCGGGAGGGCCGACGAGCAGTACTTC
>TRBD2|TRBJ2-7|.|TRBV6-2/TRBV6-3
CASSRGRGSEQYF
TGTGCCAGCAGCCGGGGGAGGGGTTCCGAGCAGTACTTC
>TRBD2|TRBJ2-3|.|TRBV5-1
CASSLVLAATDTQYF
TGCGCCAGCAGCTTGGTCCTAGCGGCCACAGATACGCAATATTTT
>.|TRBJ2-5|.|TRBV7-2
CASSLAGTSSETQYF
TGTGCCAGCAGCTTAGCGGGAACTAGCTCGGAGACCCAGTACTTC
>TRBD1|TRBJ1-2|.|TRBV5-1
CASSFGDRNYGYTF
TGCGCCAGCAGCTTCGGGGACAGGAACTATGGCTACACCTTC
>TRBD1|TRBJ1-5|.|TRBV5-6
CASSFFQGRGHQPQHF
TGTGCCAGCAGCTTTTTTCAGGGAAGGGGGCATCAGCCCCAGCATTTT
>.|TRBJ1-6|.|TRBV20-1
CSARQMRALHF
TGCAGTGCTAGACAGATGAGGGCCCTCCACTTT
>.|TRBJ2-7|.|TRBV7-7
CASSLGAGAYEQYF
TGTGCCAGCAGCTTAGGTGCAGGCGCCTACGAGCAGTACTTC
>TRBD1|TRBJ2-1|.|TRBV5-1
CASSFLQGGIYNEQFF
TGCGCCAGCAGCTTCCTACAGGGGGGAATCTACAATGAGCAGTTCTTC
>TRBD2|TRBJ2-1|.|TRBV7-6
CASSLLSGSGGYNEQFF
TGTGCCAGCAGCTTACTCTCAGGGAGCGGGGGTTACAATGAGCAGTTCTTC
>.|TRBJ1-5|.|TRBV5-4
CASSPGQNQPQHF
TGTGCCAGCAGCCCAGGACAGAATCAGCCCCAGCATTTT
>.|TRBJ2-4|once|TRBV30
CAWSSPGNIQYF
TGTGCCTGGTCGTCCCCGGGAAACATTCAGTACTTC
>TRBD1|TRBJ2-1|.|TRBV10-3
CAVMERTGITQFF
TGTGCCGTGATGGAAAGGACAGGAATTACGCAGTTCTTC
>TRBD2|TRBJ2-7|.|TRBV3-1/TRBV3-2
CASRDSGGAGYEQYF
TGTGCCAGCAGAGACAGCGGGGGGGCGGGGTACGAGCAGTACTTC
>.|TRBJ2-7|.|TRBV5-6
CASSLAYSYEQYF
TGTGCCAGCAGCTTAGCGTACTCCTACGAGCAGTACTTC
>.|TRBJ2-5|.|TRBV7-2
CASSLFALLQETQYF
TGTGCCAGCAGCTTATTCGCCCTACTTCAAGAGACCCAGTACTTC
>TRBD2|TRBJ2-7|once|TRBV2
CASSGDYTYEQYF
TGTGCCAGCAGTGGGGACTACACCTACGAGCAGTACTTC
>TRBD1|TRBJ1-1|.|TRBV5-1
CASSLAVGQANTEAFF
TGCGCCAGCAGCTTGGCCGTAGGACAGGCGAACACTGAAGCTTTCTTT
>.|TRBJ1-5|few|TRBV2
CASSPGYGQPQHF
TGTGCCAGCAGTCCAGGGTACGGTCAGCCCCAGCATTTT
>.|TRBJ1-3|.|TRBV7-9
CASLKLGGNTIYF
TGTGCCAGCCTGAAACTCGGGGGAAACACCATATATTTT
>.|TRBJ2-1|.|TRBV5-1
CASSLWSWTEGTYNEQFF
TGCGCCAGCAGCCTATGGAGTTGGACGGAGGGCACCTACAATGAGCAGTTCTTC
>TRBD1|TRBJ2-3|few|TRBV28
CASTLDRGTDTQYF
TGTGCCAGCACCCTGGACAGGGGTACAGATACGCAGTATTTT
>.|TRBJ2-7|few|TRBV11-2
CASSRDSREVDEQYF
TGTGCCAGCAGCCGGGACTCCCGTGAGGTGGACGAGCAGTACTTC
>TRBD2|TRBJ2-1|.|TRBV19
CASSMRGLAGNEQFF
TGTGCCAGTAGTATGAGGGGACTAGCGGGCAATGAGCAGTTCTTC
>TRBD1|TRBJ2-7|medium-sized|TRBV7-8
CASSYEGTQGYVQYF
TGTGCCAGCAGCTACGAGGGGACACAGGGGTATGTGCAGTACTTC
>.|TRBJ2-2|once|TRBV6-5
CASSYGLNTGELFF
TGTGCCAGCAGTTACGGGCTGAACACCGGGGAGCTGTTTTTT
>.|TRBJ2-7|.|TRBV6-6
CASSGTRGLYEQYF
TGTGCCAGCAGCGGGACGCGGGGATTATACGAGCAGTACTTC
>.|TRBJ2-3|.|TRBV28
CASSLTRSTSTDTQYF
TGTGCCAGCAGCTTGACTAGATCCACCAGCACAGATACGCAGTATTTT
>.|TRBJ1-5|.|TRBV18
CASSLSGSIRNQPQHF
TGTGCCAGCTCACTTTCAGGGTCGATACGCAATCAGCCCCAGCATTTT
>.|TRBJ1-1|.|TRBV2
CASSAGFSTEAFF
TGTGCCAGCAGTGCGGGGTTTTCCACTGAAGCTTTCTTT
>.|TRBJ2-1|.|TRBV24-1
CATSDSQGRASYNEQFF
TGTGCCACCAGTGATTCACAGGGCAGGGCCTCCTACAATGAGCAGTTCTTC
>.|TRBJ2-5|.|TRBV2
CASNDPRVGETQYF
TGTGCCAGCAATGACCCCCGTGTCGGGGAGACCCAGTACTTC
>.|TRBJ2-7|.|TRBV5-8
CASTRQRGTIYEQYF
TGTGCCAGCACCCGCCAAAGGGGGACGATCTACGAGCAGTACTTC
>.|TRBJ2-7|.|TRBV6-1
CASSEGISSPYF
TGTGCCAGCAGTGAAGGGATTAGCAGCCCGTACTTC
>.|TRBJ1-4|.|TRBV5-4
CASSIQGSWDEKLFF
TGTGCCAGCAGCATTCAGGGGAGCTGGGATGAAAAACTGTTTTTT
>TRBD1|TRBJ1-3|.|TRBV30
CAWDRVFSGNTIYF
TGTGCCTGGGACAGGGTCTTTTCTGGAAACACCATATATTTT
>.|TRBJ2-1|once|TRBV24-1
CATSDATYGSYNEQFF
TGTGCCACCAGTGACGCGACTTACGGCTCCTACAATGAGCAGTTCTTC
>.|TRBJ2-1|.|TRBV10-2
CAASNQELALDGYNEQFF
TGCGCGGCCAGCAATCAGGAACTAGCCCTAGATGGCTACAATGAGCAGTTCTTC
>TRBD2|TRBJ2-3|.|TRBV7-9
CASSLQLGLAGADTQYF
TGTGCCAGCAGCTTACAACTGGGACTAGCGGGAGCAGATACGCAGTATTTT
>TRBD1|TRBJ1-5|.|TRBV27
CASRFTGGNNQPQHF
TGTGCCAGCAGATTCACAGGGGGCAACAATCAGCCCCAGCATTTT
>TRBD1|TRBJ1-6|.|TRBV7-9
CASSFTGDSPLHF
TGTGCCAGCAGCTTTACAGGGGATTCACCCCTCCACTTT
>.|TRBJ2-1|.|TRBV29-1
CSARPRDNPYNEQFF
TGCAGCGCCCGACCCCGGGACAACCCCTACAATGAGCAGTTCTTC
>.|TRBJ1-5|few|TRBV2
CASSYIQGDQPQHF
TGTGCCAGCAGTTACATACAGGGAGATCAGCCCCAGCATTTT
>TRBD1|TRBJ2-3|.|TRBV4-2
CASSQVVQGADTQYF
TGTGCCAGCAGCCAAGTCGTACAGGGGGCAGATACGCAGTATTTT
>.|TRBJ1-2|.|TRBV19
CASSERVFGYTF
TGTGCCAGTAGCGAACGGGTTTTTGGCTACACCTTC
>TRBD1|TRBJ1-1|once|TRBV19
CASMNSNRGNTEAFF
TGTGCCAGTATGAACTCGAACAGGGGGAACACTGAAGCTTTCTTT